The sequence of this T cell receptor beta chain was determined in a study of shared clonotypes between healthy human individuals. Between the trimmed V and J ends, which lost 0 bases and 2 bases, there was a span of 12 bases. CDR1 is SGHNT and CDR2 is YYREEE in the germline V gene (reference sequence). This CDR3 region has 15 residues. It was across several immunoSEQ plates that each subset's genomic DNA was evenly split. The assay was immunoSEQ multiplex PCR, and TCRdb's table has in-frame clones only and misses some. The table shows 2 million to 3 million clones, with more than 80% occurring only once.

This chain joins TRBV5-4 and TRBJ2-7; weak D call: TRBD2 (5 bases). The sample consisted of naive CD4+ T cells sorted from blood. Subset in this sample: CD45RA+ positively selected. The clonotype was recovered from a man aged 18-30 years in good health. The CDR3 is CASSLGLGETYEQYF. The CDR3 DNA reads TGTGCCAGCAGCTTGGGGCTGGGAGAGACCTACGAGCAGTACTTC.